The following is a TCR beta chain sequence with its context. The data derive from a study of CXCR3-negative and CXCR3-positive naive CD8 T cells. Study context: A total of about 135 million TRB reads was generated, with about 1.5 +/- 0.3 million per library.

Carrying UMI labels, the TRB cDNA libraries were prepared through 5' RACE. TCRdb reanalyzed the 5' RACE reads, giving one entry per CDR3 protein sequence and no DNA. The data show about 38,000 distinct CDR3 sequences, and the top ten clones hold about 14%. The CDR3 runs to 15 residues. Germline V CDR1 and CDR2: MDHEN, SYDVKM. The chain is built from TRBV28 and TRBJ2-3; TCRdb designates TRBD1, a call that cannot be tested without DNA. Sequencing used memory CD8+ T cells from blood. The clonotype was recovered from a human donor in good health. Some clones in this sample may be carry-over from other donors' samples. The CDR3 loop is CASSFGQSSTDTQYF.